Shown below are 20 T cell receptor delta chains from a single sample sequenced in a study of γδ T cells in repeated Plasmodium falciparum infection. TCRdb re-processed the multiplex PCR reads via CATT. The repertoire consists of more than 70,000 delta-chain clones, with more than 0.85% occurring once and the leading ten covering more than 9%. Flow sorting of PBMC yielded separate Vgamma9/Vdelta2+ and Vdelta2-negative gammadelta T cell populations for bulk repertoire analysis. What was sequenced was gamma-delta T cells from blood. The receptor set was obtained from a pool of human donors (malaria-infected and uninfected, not separated).

A few counts support this clone. This likely reflects a read error, since a far larger clone is one base away. The same CDR3 also results from other DNA sequences found in this sample. The chain is built from TRDV2 and TRDJ1; 11 nucleotides match TRDD3. Here the J gene was assigned by germline matching of the DNA, as TCRdb has none. CDR1 and CDR2 from the germline V gene are GEAIGNYY and EKD. Trimming at V came to 3 bases and at J to 3 bases, leaving 20 bases not matched to a gene. The CDR3 is 20 residues long. The CDR3 spells CACDPLYVTGGYTSSDKLIF. Here the CDR3 DNA reads TGTGCCTGTGACCCGCTTTATGTCACTGGGGGATATACTTCATCCGATAAACTCATCTTT.

This clone was seen many times. For this DNA, TCRdb reports the protein of a much larger clone, which diverges at residue 11, most likely from a read error; the protein presented here is translated directly from the DNA. The chain links TRDV2 to TRDJ1, with D tentatively TRDD3 (6 bases). TCRdb carries no J gene annotation; the J gene was assigned here by matching the DNA with germline. Germline-derived CDR1 and CDR2 are GEAIGNYY and EKD. V lost 3 bases, J lost 3 bases, and 19 bases lay in between. CDR3 length: 16 residues. CDR3 sequence reads: CACDRLGYLNADKLIF. In DNA form, the CDR3 reads TGTGCCTGTGACCGCCTAGGATACCTTAACGCCGATAAACTCATCTTT.

Points on this clone: TCRdb's protein for this DNA is that of a much larger clone and differs from the translation at residue 6, likely a read error; the protein shown is the DNA translation. The chain uses TRDV1 and TRDJ3; D ambiguous. TCRdb supplies no J gene; here it was assigned by aligning the nucleotide sequence to germline. V was pared by 9 bases and J by 2 bases, with 14 bases between. This CDR3 contains 16 residues. Germline V gene data show CDR1 as TSWWSYY and CDR2 as QGS. CDR3 residues: CALNLWHTWDTRQMFF. The CDR3 nucleotides read TGTGCTCTAAACCTATGGCACACCTGGGACACCCGACAGATGTTTTTC.

This clone was recorded a few times. Only one base separates this from a far larger clonotype, so it likely reflects a read error. This sample includes further DNA sequences coding for the same CDR3. In DNA form, the CDR3 reads TGTGCCTGTGACACCGTTTTGCCTGGGGGACTAGCTCAACTCTTCTTT. Its protein product is CACDTVLPGGLAQLFF. The chain couples TRDV2 to TRDJ2; 8 positions match TRDD3. Germline matching of the DNA provided the J gene here, since TCRdb leaves it blank. The germline gives CDR1 GEAIGNYY, CDR2 EKD. Losses at the gene ends were 0 bases for V and 11 bases for J; bases not matched to a gene: 13. The CDR3 runs to 16 residues.

This clone was observed a handful of times. This likely reflects a read error, since a far larger clone is one base away. Other nucleotide sequences from this sample produce the same CDR3. The chain has TRDV3 and TRDJ1; TRDD3 agrees at 12 bases. The CDR3 spans 18 residues. Germline V lookup: CDR1 TVYSNPD, CDR2 GDNSRS (reference sequence). Trimming took 2 bases from V and 5 from J; bases not matched to a gene: 18. CDR3 DNA sequence: TGTGCCTTTCCTTCCCCTTGCGTGCTGGGGGATACGCAGGATAAACTCATCTTT. This gives the protein CAFPSPCVLGDTQDKLIF.

In this sample, this clone turned up many times. This DNA translates differently at residue 15 from the TCRdb protein, which is that of a much larger clone; a read error is likely, and the protein shown is the DNA's own translation. The J gene is TRDJ1, the V gene TRDV2; 10 positions agree with TRDD3. TCRdb records no J gene; here it was assigned by comparing the DNA to germline. This CDR3 has 19 amino acids. From germline, CDR1 is GEAIGNYY and CDR2 EKD. The CDR3 DNA reads TGTGCCTGTGACTCCGTTTTGATCCCTACTGGGGGATTCACCGGTAAACTCATCTTT. It codes for CACDSVLIPTGGFTGKLIF.

As to this clone: A far larger clone differs by one base, so this is likely a read error. Additional DNA sequences in this sample encode the identical CDR3. No J gene was called, and the V gene is TRDV2; the table's D call, TRDD3, has no DNA check behind it. CDR3 length: 22 amino acids. CDR1 and CDR2 (germline): GEAIGNYY, EKD. The CDR3 reads CACDTGGPDTGGRAPYTDKLIF. The DNA of the CDR3 is TGTGCCTGTGACACCGGAGGCCCGGATACTGGGGGACGCGCACCGTACACCGATAAACTCATTTTT.

This clone has more than one count but fewer than ten. TCRdb assigns this DNA the protein of a much larger clone, which departs from its translation at residue 16; this likely reflects a read error, and the protein shown comes from translating the DNA. V gene TRDV2 combines with J gene TRDJ1, with 12 positions matching TRDD3. This CDR3 has 18 amino acids. The germline gives CDR1 GEAIGNYY, CDR2 EKD. Here the CDR3 reads CACDPLLGDTPYTDKHIF. DNA for the CDR3: TGTGCCTGTGACCCATTACTGGGGGATACCCCGTACACCGATAAACACATCTTT.

This clone was seen many times. This sequence is one base from a far larger clone and is likely a read error. This sample includes further DNA sequences coding for the same CDR3. The V and J genes are TRDV2 and TRDJ1; 7 positions agree with TRDD3. The CDR3 spans 15 residues. Germline CDR1 reads GEAIGNYY; CDR2 reads EKD. Losses at the gene ends were 1 base for V and 7 bases for J; bases not matched to a gene: 11. The CDR3 DNA reads as TGTGCCTGTGACACGAAGGGGGATCCGGGCGGTAAACTCATCTTT. Translated, it gives CACDTKGDPGGKLIF.

This clone has more than one count but fewer than ten. This likely traces to a read error, being one base from a far larger clone. The identical CDR3 is also encoded by other nucleotide sequences in the sample. This chain links TRDV1 with TRDJ1; D might be TRDD2 (7 bases). From germline, CDR1 is TSWWSYY and CDR2 QGS. There are 16 residues in the CDR3. CDR3 residues: CALGVSYVGGYTKLIF. CDR3 nucleotides: TGTGCTCTCGGGGTTTCCTACGTGGGAGGATACACGAAACTCATCTTT.

Comment on this clone: A read error likely explains this, since a far larger clone differs by one base. Additional DNA sequences in this sample encode the identical CDR3. J is TRDJ1 and V is TRDV2; 13 positions agree with TRDD3. The J gene, not given by TCRdb, was assigned here from a germline match of the nucleotide sequence. From germline, CDR1 is GEAIGNYY and CDR2 EKD. This CDR3 has 18 amino acids. J was trimmed by 2 bases and V by 4 bases; bases with no gene match: 12. CDR3 sequence reads: CACDPITGGYGRTDKLIF. CDR3 DNA sequence: TGTGCCTGTGATCCAATTACTGGGGGATACGGTAGGACCGATAAACTCATCTTT.

Concerning this clone: TCRdb's entry gives the protein of a much larger clone, which mismatches this DNA's translation at residue 5, likely from a read error; the protein reported here is translated from the DNA. The chain combines TRDV1 with TRDJ1; D is uncertain. The J gene, not given by TCRdb, was assigned here from a germline match of the nucleotide sequence. The germline V and J ends were trimmed by 8 bases and 3 bases, with 22 bases remaining between them. In germline, CDR1 is TSWWSYY, CDR2 QGS. CDR3 size: 16 residues. The CDR3 DNA follows: TGTGCTCTTCTGGCCGCAACAAGGAGTTCGGCCGATAAACTCATCTTT. Its translation: CALLAATRSSADKLIF.

This clone was seen ten or more times. TCRdb lists the protein of a much larger clone for this DNA, which differs at residue 6, so this is likely a read error; the protein given here is translated from the DNA itself. The sample has other DNA sequences that encode this CDR3 too. The V call is TRDV1, the J call TRDJ1; 8 bases fit TRDD3. Germline CDR1 is TSWWSYY and CDR2 is QGS. V shed 1 base, J shed 8 bases, and the junction held 18 bases outside the gene matches. The CDR3 is 18 amino acids. The CDR3 here is CALGEPLREGDSAGKLIF. In DNA form, the CDR3 reads TGTGCTCTTGGGGAACCTCTTCGAGAGGGGGATAGTGCCGGGAAACTCATCTTT.

In its sample, this clone ranks as medium-sized. In the same sample, other DNA sequences code for this CDR3. The rearrangement uses TRDV2 and TRDJ3; TRDD3 matches 10 bases. The CDR3 covers 20 residues. Germline values: CDR1 GEAIGNYY, CDR2 EKD. J gave up 0 bases and V 3 bases, and 10 bases lay outside the gene matches. CDR3 protein: CACDATGGSARSWDTRQMFF. CDR3 in DNA: TGTGCCTGTGACGCGACTGGGGGATCAGCTCGCTCCTGGGACACCCGACAGATGTTTTTC.

The chain is built from TRDV1 and TRDJ1, with 9 bases aligning to TRDD3. The J gene was not available in TCRdb and was assigned here by matching the DNA to germline segments. This CDR3 region has 19 residues. The J segment lost 2 bases and the V segment lost 4 bases, leaving 17 bases of the junction unmatched. In germline, CDR1 is TSWWSYY, CDR2 QGS. The CDR3 region has the DNA TGTGCTCTTGGGGGCGTCTCGCTCTGGGGGATCCAATCTACCGATAAACTCATCTTT. Residues: CALGGVSLWGIQSTDKLIF.

This clone was counted only a few times. The translation of this DNA and the TCRdb protein of a much larger clone differ at residue 6, probably owing to a read error; the protein shown here is translated from the DNA. V gene TRDV2 combines with J gene TRDJ1, with a tentative D call TRDD3 (5 bases). The J gene, absent from TCRdb, was called here by matching the DNA to germline. Germline V gene lookup returns CDR1 GEAIGNYY and CDR2 EKD. The CDR3 is 13 residues long. Trimming pared 1 base from V and 6 bases from J, leaving 11 bases between. Here the CDR3 DNA reads TGTGCCTGTGACACTGCGTACTGGAATAAACTCATCTTT. Amino acids: CACDTAYWNKLIF.

This clone was detected many times. V is TRDV1 and J is TRDJ1, with 8 bases matching TRDD3. This CDR3 has 18 residues. Unmatched junction bases numbered 18, after V lost 2 bases and J lost 7 bases. Germline assignment: CDR1 TSWWSYY and CDR2 QGS. The CDR3 DNA is TGTGCTCTTGGGGAATGCGGAGTACTGGGGGTCGGAGAGGGTAAACTCATCTTT. Translating it yields CALGECGVLGVGEGKLIF.

In this sample, this clone turned up a few times. The TCRdb protein, from a much larger clone, departs from this DNA's translation at residue 8, likely by read error; the protein shown derives from the DNA. The rearrangement links TRDV1 to TRDJ1, with a tentative D call TRDD2 (5 bases). The CDR3 consists of 14 residues. Germline-derived CDR1 and CDR2 are TSWWSYY and QGS. The CDR3 spells CALIPPPETGKLIF. The CDR3 region has the DNA TGTGCTCTGATTCCTCCCCCCGAGACCGGTAAACTCATCTTT.

Turning to this clone: TCRdb's protein, taken from a much larger clone, differs from this DNA's translation at residue 11, likely owing to a read error; the protein displayed comes from the DNA. The chain recombines TRDV1 with TRDJ1, with 12 positions matching TRDD3. Trimming removed 6 bases from V and 3 bases from J; junction bases left unmatched: 26. The germline V gene has CDR1 TSWWSYY and CDR2 QGS. CDR3 size: 22 residues. The CDR3 spells CALGDFPSVRVILGDTPDKLIF. The CDR3 coding sequence is TGTGCTCTTGGAGATTTCCCTTCTGTGAGGGTGATACTGGGGGATACACCCGATAAACTCATCTTT.

As regards this clone: This DNA translates differently at residue 15 from the TCRdb protein, which is that of a much larger clone; a read error is likely, and the protein shown is the DNA's own translation. The chain's CDR3 is CALGERFFEYESSDELIF. The DNA of the CDR3 is TGTGCTCTTGGGGAAAGGTTCTTCGAATACGAGTCCTCCGATGAACTCATCTTT. The chain carries TRDV1 and TRDJ1; a weak D match, TRDD3 (5 bases). No J gene is reported in TCRdb; it was inferred here by comparing the DNA with germline. The CDR3 consists of 18 residues. The germline V gene encodes CDR1 TSWWSYY and CDR2 QGS.